Sequencing of this TCR beta chain was carried out in a study of post-analysis software for immune sequencing data (dated by TCRdb to between 2014 and 2017). General notes on the study: Recorded disease courses included relapsing-remitting, secondary progressive and progressive-relapsing multiple sclerosis, with some patients lacking subtype annotation. Patient repertoires were compared against about a dozen previously published healthy control repertoires from donors aged 6 to 25 years. A subset of samples was prepared in parallel using single-end sample barcoding, then pooled and co-amplified after Illumina adapter ligation.

To demonstrate the VDJtools post-analysis software, TCR beta repertoires were profiled from the peripheral blood of over ten young patients with multiple sclerosis. The patients with multiple sclerosis were children and adolescents between roughly 6 and 15 years of age. Including cysteine and phenylalanine, the CDR3 has 15 amino acids. Only the CDR3 region is kept as DNA, spanning 45 bases read in frame from base 1. V is shortened by 1 base, J by 0 bases, and the region joining them spans 8 bases. Reading the germline V gene gives CDR1 SGHTA and CDR2 FQGNSA. The receptor library was made with PCR. The sample was run on an Illumina HiSeq 2500. To reduce PCR and sequencing biases, unique molecular identifiers were built into the TCR beta cDNA libraries. Per 1 to 10 million input T cells, roughly 500,000 cDNA molecules were obtained, such that each molecule approximated one T cell. Patient libraries were prepared and sequenced with the same protocol used for the earlier healthy control dataset. Samples belonging to the same batch were prepared together, multiplexed and sequenced on a shared HiSeq lane. The paper's processing steps were these. MIGEC handled the raw barcoded reads, throwing out single-read molecular identifier groups before consensus assembly and CDR3 extraction. VDJtools was used for post-analysis of the clonotype tables, with diversity normalized by down-sampling every dataset to the smallest sample size. In repertoire overlap clustering, CDR3 amino acid sequences, but not nucleotide sequences, were matched to correct batch-related cross-sample contamination. TCRdb reworked the public reads: Q25 trimming with fastp, MiXCR clone assembly, productive beta chains retained. Identical CDR3 protein sequences are pooled into one entry, listed with their most common genes and DNA. Clone size and V and J calls follow TCRdb, not the original study. This sample gives some 800,000 distinct CDR3 sequences in total; around 46% of them show up just once. The top ten constitute approximately 5% of the sample.

Turning to this clonotype: The antigen it recognizes is unknown. Base qualities were left out, and no much larger clone turns up one base away.

Overall study results and their limits: Multiple sclerosis patients had significantly lower normalized Chao1 diversity than controls, a result that suggests substantial peripheral T-cell clonal expansion. When samples were clustered directly using the F measure, samples prepared in the same batch co-clustered strongly, which prompted a batch-effect correction. Patients showed significantly higher frequencies than controls for about 5 TRBV segments, among them TRBV5-6, TRBV5-1 and TRBV20-1. The multiple sclerosis patient group was slightly younger than the control group.

The sequenced sample was blood. The receptor was derived from a girl under 18 with multiple sclerosis. Recombination linked TRBV7-2 to TRBJ2-3; confidence is insufficient to name the D gene. The CDR3 region reads CASSLVSTSTDTQYF. The sequenced DNA is TGTGCCAGCAGCTTAGTTAGTACTAGCACAGATACGCAGTATTTT. Here the CDR3 is joined to the reference TRBV7-2 and TRBJ2-3 genes, and the full variable domain is: GAGVSQSPSNKVTEKGKDVELRCDPISGHTALYWYRQSLGQGLEFLIYFQGNSAPDKSGLPSDRFSAERTGGSVSTLTIQRTQQEDSAVYLCASSLVSTSTDTQYFGPGTRLTVL.